The 28 T cell receptor beta chains below all came from one sample that was sequenced in a study of technical replicates of blood from several donors. Only in-frame clones appear in the TCRdb table, and some are missing; sequencing was by immunoSEQ multiplex PCR. This sample yields 55,000 to 70,000 clones, of which about 86% are seen a single time; about 4.8% belongs to the top ten. The specimen was PBMCs. All receptors derive from a human donor in good health. Some clones in this sample may be carry-over from other donors' samples.

This clone has just a few counts. V is TRBV5-4 and J is TRBJ2-7, with 10 bases that match TRBD1. This CDR3 spans 14 amino acids. Germline-derived CDR1 and CDR2 are SGHNT and YYREEE (reference sequence). V was pared by 1 base and J by 6 bases, with 4 bases of the junction left unmatched. CDR3 protein: CASSLRTGGGEQYF. Written as DNA, the CDR3 is TGTGCCAGCAGCTTGCGGACAGGGGGAGGCGAGCAGTACTTC.

The chain has TRBV6-6 and TRBJ1-6; 9 bases align to TRBD1. V lost 7 bases to trimming and J lost 4 bases; unmatched junction nucleotides: 8. This CDR3 comprises 16 residues. Germline V CDR1 and CDR2: MNHNY, SVGAGI (reference sequence). The CDR3 DNA follows: TGTGCCAGCAAACCGGGACAGGGACAATATAATTCACCCCTCCACTTT. Protein product: CASKPGQGQYNSPLHF.

The chain uses TRBV5-1 and TRBJ2-7; D may be TRBD1 (5 bases). Germline CDR1 reads SGHRS; CDR2 reads YFSETQ. The V gene lost 4 bases and the J gene lost 1 base, with 9 bases spanning the gap. CDR3 length: 13 residues. The CDR3 DNA reads TGCGCCAGCAGCCCTGACAGTTCCTACGAGCAGTACTTC. Translating it yields CASSPDSSYEQYF.

The chain links TRBV6-1 to TRBJ1-2; 7 nucleotides line up with TRBD1. The CDR3 totals 15 residues. The germline V gene has CDR1 MNHNS and CDR2 SASEGT. With 2 bases clipped from V and 4 bases from J, the junction kept 7 bases outside the gene matches. CDR3 in amino acids: CASSERRDSSYGYTF. CDR3 coding DNA: TGTGCCAGCAGTGAACGACGGGACAGCTCCTATGGCTACACCTTC.

The CDR3 protein is CASSQAAGDLDEQYF. The CDR3 bases are TGTGCCAGCAGCCAAGCAGCGGGAGATTTGGACGAGCAGTACTTC. The rearrangement uses TRBV7-9 and TRBJ2-7, with 8 bases that match TRBD2. V shed 5 bases and J 5 bases; nucleotides not matched to a gene: 11. This CDR3 has 15 amino acids. Germline CDR1 reads SEHNR; CDR2 reads FQNEAQ (reference sequence).

V and J are TRBV29-1 and TRBJ1-1; D remains ambiguous. The CDR3 has 14 residues. V lost 4 bases, J lost 10 bases, and 22 bases lay in between. Germline lookup yields CDR1 SQVTM and CDR2 ANQGSEA. DNA of the CDR3: TGCAGCGTTGCACAACTGGGCCTTTCCGTCGGAGCTTTCTTT. Protein sequence: CSVAQLGLSVGAFF.

In its sample, this clone was seen once. The chain links TRBV5-6 to TRBJ1-2, with 7 bases lining up with TRBD1. The CDR3 length is 13 residues. Losses at the gene ends were 2 bases for V and 7 bases for J; bases not matched to a gene: 5. Germline V gene sequence: CDR1 SGHDT, CDR2 YYEEEE. The CDR3 DNA is TGTGCCAGCAGCTTTGGGCAGGGGGGTGGCTACACCTTC. This sequence encodes CASSFGQGGGYTF.

This clone was observed a single time. This chain links TRBV5-1 with TRBJ1-1; 9 nucleotides line up with TRBD1. This CDR3 contains 14 residues. Germline V gives CDR1 SGHRS, CDR2 YFSETQ. V lost 3 bases and J lost 4; bases outside the gene matches: 4. The CDR3 region has the DNA TGCGCCAGCAGCTCACAGGGGGCGATCACTGAAGCTTTCTTT. Amino acids: CASSSQGAITEAFF.

The V and J genes are TRBV29-1 and TRBJ2-7; a possible D gene is TRBD1 (6 bases). Germline lookup yields CDR1 SQVTM and CDR2 ANQGSEA. The CDR3 spans 14 residues. The V gene lost 6 bases and the J gene lost 0 bases, with 15 bases spanning the gap. The CDR3 bases are TGCAGCGTGAACCTCGGGACACCCTCCTACGAGCAGTACTTC. This translates into CSVNLGTPSYEQYF.

The chain couples TRBV10-2 to TRBJ1-3, with D possibly matching TRBD1 (6 bases). CDR1 is WSHSY and CDR2 is SAAADI in the germline V gene. This CDR3 region has 13 residues. Trimming took off 6 bases at V and 0 bases at J, with 6 bases between the two ends. CDR3: CASRDSSGNTIYF. CDR3 sequence (DNA): TGCGCCAGCAGGGACAGCTCTGGAAACACCATATATTTT.

The V and J genes are TRBV19 and TRBJ2-1, with TRBD2 as a possible D gene (5 bases). V lost 4 bases and J lost 7, with 14 bases in between. Germline V CDR1 and CDR2: LNHDA, SQIVND (reference sequence). The CDR3 contains 14 residues. The CDR3 coding sequence is TGTGCCAGTAGTAGAGAGGGCTCTTCGAATGAGCAGTTCTTC. This translates into CASSREGSSNEQFF.

The chain recombines TRBV28 with TRBJ2-1, with D maybe TRBD2 (5 bases). This CDR3 is 17 amino acids long. Germline V gene data show CDR1 as MDHEN and CDR2 as SYDVKM. With 5 bases removed from V and 1 base from J, the gap between germline ends came to 18 bases. CDR3 loop: CASSRFSMRRSYNEQFF. The CDR3 nucleotides are TGTGCCAGCAGTCGGTTTTCTATGAGGAGGTCCTACAATGAGCAGTTCTTC.

This chain connects TRBV7-2 to TRBJ1-6; D perhaps matches TRBD1 (5 bases). Trimming pared 8 bases from V and 7 bases from J, leaving 15 bases between. This CDR3 has 14 amino acids. CDR1 and CDR2 from the germline V gene are SGHTA and FQGNSA. The CDR3 nucleotides are TGTGCCAGCGGGGGGGGGACGAGCAATTCACCCCTCCACTTT. Amino acids: CASGGGTSNSPLHF.

The chain uses TRBV9 and TRBJ1-1; D is undetermined. Germline values: CDR1 SGDLS, CDR2 YYNGEE. This CDR3 is 15 amino acids long. Trimming cost V 4 bases and J 1 base, with 14 bases left between them. As DNA, the CDR3 is TGTGCCAGCAGCCCACCCCGTGGCGGGAACACTGAAGCTTTCTTT. Protein product: CASSPPRGGNTEAFF.

The chain links TRBV7-9 to TRBJ2-7; 8 bases are a match to TRBD2. The CDR3 totals 17 residues. Per germline, CDR1 SEHNR and CDR2 FQNEAQ (reference sequence). V was clipped by 2 bases and J by 2 bases; unmatched bases: 11. The CDR3 bases are TGTGCCAGCAGCTTACTACTAGCGGAGGCCCGGCCCTACGAGCAGTACTTC. Protein sequence: CASSLLLAEARPYEQYF.

V and J are TRBV9 and TRBJ2-7; the match to TRBD2 covers 7 bases. V shed 0 bases, J shed 5 bases, and the junction held 8 bases outside the gene matches. The CDR3 runs to 15 residues. From germline, CDR1 is SGDLS and CDR2 YYNGEE. Here the CDR3 reads CASSVALANMNEQYF. The CDR3 coding sequence is TGTGCCAGCAGCGTAGCACTAGCGAATATGAACGAGCAGTACTTC.

V is TRBV6-5 and J is TRBJ2-7; 8 nucleotides align to TRBD1. This CDR3 is built from 15 residues. Per germline, CDR1 MNHEY and CDR2 SVGAGI. J was trimmed by 4 bases and V by 6 bases; bases with no gene match: 11. In DNA form, the CDR3 reads TGTGCCAGCAGCCGCGCCGGGCAGGGGGCATACGAGCAGTACTTC. The encoded protein is CASSRAGQGAYEQYF.

This clone was seen a single time. V usage is TRBV19 and J usage is TRBJ2-7; 8 nucleotides align to TRBD1. V shed 6 bases, J shed 2 bases, and the junction held 12 bases outside the gene matches. Germline V CDR1 and CDR2: LNHDA, SQIVND (reference sequence). This CDR3 is built from 16 residues. The CDR3 here is CASSEKTGGRPYEQYF. The DNA of the CDR3 is TGTGCCAGTAGCGAAAAAACAGGGGGTAGACCCTACGAGCAGTACTTC.

V and J are TRBV5-6 and TRBJ1-4; 7 positions match TRBD1. CDR3 size: 17 residues. Germline assignment: CDR1 SGHDT and CDR2 YYEEEE. J was trimmed by 3 bases and V by 2 bases; bases with no gene match: 10. The CDR3, as DNA: TGTGCCAGCAGCTTAGCCGGGACAGCCGCTTCTAATGAAAAACTGTTTTTT. This encodes CASSLAGTAASNEKLFF. Drawing the rest from reference TRBV5-6 and TRBJ1-4, the complete variable domain is DAGVTQSPTHLIKTRGQQVTLRCSPKSGHDTVSWYQQALGQGPQFIFQYYEEEERQRGNFPDRFSGHQFPNYSSELNVNALLLGDSALYLCASSLAGTAASNEKLFFGSGTQLSVL.

The chain is built from TRBV6-1 and TRBJ1-6; 8 bases line up with TRBD1. Germline V gene sequence: CDR1 MNHNS, CDR2 SASEGT. V was pared by 5 bases and J by 7 bases, with 7 bases of the junction left unmatched. The CDR3 is 15 amino acids. CDR3 residues: CASSPDRGSNSPLHF. DNA of the CDR3: TGTGCCAGCAGTCCCGACAGGGGTAGCAATTCACCCCTCCACTTT.

V gene TRBV18 combines with J gene TRBJ2-7, with 7 positions matching TRBD2. The ends lost 4 bases at V and 7 bases at J; junction bases unmatched: 1. The CDR3 is made up of 11 amino acids. Germline-derived CDR1 and CDR2 are KGHSH and LQKENI. This CDR3 is CASSLGGEQYF. The CDR3 bases are TGTGCCAGCTCACTGGGAGGGGAGCAGTACTTC. Complete variable domain (other parts from reference TRBV18 and TRBJ2-7): NAGVMQNPRHLVRRRGQEARLRCSPMKGHSHVYWYRQLPEEGLKFMVYLQKENIIDESGMPKERFSAEFPKEGPSILRIQQVVRGDSAAYFCASSLGGEQYFGPGTRLTVT.

The chain recombines TRBV2 with TRBJ2-7; D is possibly TRBD2 (5 bases). The germline gives CDR1 SNHLY, CDR2 FYNNEI. There are 13 residues in the CDR3. V was shortened by 3 bases and J by 4 bases, with 10 bases between the two germline ends. The CDR3 reads CASSERVGYEQYF. Here the CDR3 DNA reads TGTGCCAGCAGTGAGAGGGTTGGATACGAGCAGTACTTC.

This chain connects TRBV6-6 to TRBJ1-6, with TRBD1 as a possible D gene (5 bases). Germline V CDR1 and CDR2: MNHNY, SVGAGI (reference sequence). The CDR3 runs 14 residues. With 6 bases removed from V and 10 bases from J, the gap between germline ends came to 16 bases. The CDR3 loop is CASSRQGVQSPLHF. CDR3 coding DNA: TGTGCCAGCAGCCGCCAAGGGGTCCAATCACCCCTCCACTTT.

Notes on this clone: Sequence at one end of the junction differs from germline and may be a read error. J is TRBJ2-6 and V is TRBV9, with 9 bases matching TRBD1. Germline CDR1 is SGDLS and CDR2 is YYNGEE. This CDR3 comprises 18 residues. The CDR3 reads CVSSVGTGQGGGANVLTF. The CDR3 nucleotides read TGTGTCAGCAGCGTAGGGACGGGACAGGGAGGTGGGGCCAACGTCCTGACTTTC.

This clone showed up just a few times. The V gene is TRBV2, the J gene TRBJ2-2, with 10 bases matching TRBD2. Looked up from germline, CDR1 is SNHLY and CDR2 is FYNNEI. V dropped 4 bases and J dropped 6; count of bases not matched to a gene: 11. The CDR3 loop spans 17 amino acids. The CDR3 here is CASSGGPSGSISGELFF. In DNA, the CDR3 is TGTGCCAGCAGTGGGGGGCCTAGCGGGAGTATATCCGGGGAGCTGTTTTTT.

The rearrangement joins TRBV15 to TRBJ2-2, with D unresolved. The CDR3 covers 14 residues. Germline values: CDR1 LNHNV, CDR2 YYDKDF (reference sequence). V was clipped by 8 bases and J by 0 bases, with 10 bases between them. CDR3 region: CATGAYANTGELFF. CDR3 nucleotides: TGTGCCACCGGAGCATACGCGAACACCGGGGAGCTGTTTTTT.

V usage is TRBV2 and J usage is TRBJ2-1, with 12 bases that match TRBD2. V gave up 6 bases and J gave up 2 bases; unmatched junction bases: 5. Germline values: CDR1 SNHLY, CDR2 FYNNEI. The CDR3 runs to 16 residues. CDR3 loop: CASSRTSGTAYNEQFF. In DNA form, the CDR3 reads TGTGCCAGCAGCCGGACTAGCGGGACTGCCTACAATGAGCAGTTCTTC.

In DNA, the CDR3 is TGCGCCAGCAAGAAGAGTCCCGCGGACTCCCGGGATAGAAATACGCAGTATTTT. It yields the protein CASKKSPADSRDRNTQYF. The gene calls are TRBV4-3 and TRBJ2-3; a weak D match, TRBD2 (5 bases). CDR1 is LGHNA, CDR2 YSLEER, per germline. Deletions cut 7 bases from V and 7 bases from J, with 30 bases between. The length of the CDR3 is 18 residues.